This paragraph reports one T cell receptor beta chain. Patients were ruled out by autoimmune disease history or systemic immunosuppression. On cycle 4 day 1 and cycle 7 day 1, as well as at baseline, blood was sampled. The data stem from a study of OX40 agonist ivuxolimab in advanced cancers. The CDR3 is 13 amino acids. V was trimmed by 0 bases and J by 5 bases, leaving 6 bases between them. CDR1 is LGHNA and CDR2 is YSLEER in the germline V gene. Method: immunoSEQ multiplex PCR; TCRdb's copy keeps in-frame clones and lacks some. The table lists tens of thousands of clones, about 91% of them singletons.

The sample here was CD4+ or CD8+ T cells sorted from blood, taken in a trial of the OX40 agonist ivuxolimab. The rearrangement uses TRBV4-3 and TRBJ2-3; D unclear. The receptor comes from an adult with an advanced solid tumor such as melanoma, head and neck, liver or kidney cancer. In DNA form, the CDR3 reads TGCGCCAGCAGCCAAGATTGGGTAGATACGCAGTATTTT. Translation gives CASSQDWVDTQYF.